This TCR beta chain was captured in a study of blood T cells in healthy people across ages. Alongside a J-beta primer mix, a sample-barcoded 5' primer served in a second PCR lasting about 7 to 11 cycles. Unique molecular identifiers of 12 random nucleotides labeled each cDNA. TCRdb itself ran the 5' RACE reads through MiXCR, one entry per CDR3 protein. The profile shows roughly 680,000 distinct CDR3 sequences, about 50% of them singletons. CDR1 is MGHRA and CDR2 is YSYEKL in the germline V gene. CDR3 length equals 14 residues. V lost 0 bases to trimming and J lost 8 bases, with 12 bases between them. This clonotype was seen many times. The authors drew ten milliliters of peripheral blood from each donor.

The V call is TRBV4-1, the J call TRBJ2-3; weak D call: TRBD2 (6 bases). Sequenced sample: blood. This TCR was recovered from a woman aged 80 or over in good health. This CDR3 reads CASSQERFGGTQYF. CDR3 coding DNA: TGCGCCAGCAGCCAAGAGAGGTTCGGGGGTACGCAGTATTTT.